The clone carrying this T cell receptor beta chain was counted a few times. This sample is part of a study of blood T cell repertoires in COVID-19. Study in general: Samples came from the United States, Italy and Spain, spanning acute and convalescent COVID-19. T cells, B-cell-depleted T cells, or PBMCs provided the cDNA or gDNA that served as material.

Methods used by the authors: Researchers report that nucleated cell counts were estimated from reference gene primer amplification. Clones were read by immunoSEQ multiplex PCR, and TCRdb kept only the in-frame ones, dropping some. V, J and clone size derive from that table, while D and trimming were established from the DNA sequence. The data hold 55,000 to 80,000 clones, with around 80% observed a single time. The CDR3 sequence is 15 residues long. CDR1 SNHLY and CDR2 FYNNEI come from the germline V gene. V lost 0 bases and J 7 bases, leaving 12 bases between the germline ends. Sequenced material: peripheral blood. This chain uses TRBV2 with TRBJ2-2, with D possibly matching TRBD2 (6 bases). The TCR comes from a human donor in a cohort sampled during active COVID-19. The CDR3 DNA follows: TGTGCCAGCAGTGAAGCGACGCGGGGTATCGGGGAGCTGTTTTTT. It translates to CASSEATRGIGELFF.